This entry lists 9 T cell receptor beta chains sequenced from one sample in a study of T cell repertoires in cytomegalovirus infection. The antigens of these receptors remain unknown. TCRdb called the reads again in MiXCR, with one record for every CDR3 protein. The table has hundreds of thousands of distinct CDR3 sequences, about 33% seen once. Sequencing was performed on cultured CD8+ T cells from PBMCs, taken from culture after CMV antigen stimulation. Source of these receptors: a human donor in good health (CMV status not recorded). Some clones in this sample may be carry-over from other donors' samples.

The table lists this clonotype with a few counts. The chain is built from TRBV20-1 and TRBJ2-3, with a weak D call TRBD1 (5 bases). The germline V gene has CDR1 DFQATT and CDR2 SNEGSKA (reference sequence). The CDR3 is made up of 16 amino acids. Between the trimmed V and J ends, which lost 0 bases and 0 bases, there was a span of 13 bases. CDR3 sequence: CSARDFDSSSTDTQYF. CDR3 bases: TGCAGTGCTAGAGATTTTGACAGTTCTAGCACAGATACGCAGTATTTT.

CDR3 amino acids: CASSIWGGGQNEQFF. In DNA form, the CDR3 reads TGTGCCAGTAGTATATGGGGCGGGGGGCAGAATGAGCAGTTCTTC. V usage is TRBV19 and J usage is TRBJ2-1; 8 bases line up with TRBD2. CDR1 LNHDA and CDR2 SQIVND come from the germline V gene (reference sequence). V dropped 2 bases and J dropped 7; count of bases not matched to a gene: 7. The CDR3 covers 15 residues.

The table lists this clonotype with a few counts. The rearrangement joins TRBV7-8 to TRBJ2-1, with a possible D match to TRBD1 (6 bases). The CDR3 length is 14 residues. V was pared by 1 base and J by 4 bases, with 8 bases between. Per the germline V gene, CDR1 is SGHVS and CDR2 is FQNEAQ. This CDR3 reads CASSLGDKYNEQFF. CDR3 bases: TGTGCCAGCAGCTTAGGGGACAAATACAATGAGCAGTTCTTC.

In this sample, this clonotype turned up a few times. The chain recombines TRBV2 with TRBJ1-5; 7 bases map to TRBD1. Looked up from germline, CDR1 is SNHLY and CDR2 is FYNNEI. The CDR3 spans 16 residues. V trimming: 4 bases; J trimming: 6 bases; junction bases outside the gene matches: 12. CDR3 in DNA: TGTGCCAGCAGTGTCGCAGGGGGACAGAATCGTCAGCCCCAGCATTTT. Translating it yields CASSVAGGQNRQPQHF.

The V call is TRBV5-8, the J call TRBJ2-7; 10 bases line up with TRBD1. This CDR3 comprises 17 residues. V was pared by 2 bases and J by 6 bases, with 14 bases of the junction left unmatched. Germline values: CDR1 SGHTS, CDR2 YDEGEE. CDR3: CASSFSAGTGVLSEQYF. The CDR3 coding sequence is TGTGCCAGCAGCTTCTCGGCCGGGACAGGGGTTCTCTCCGAGCAGTACTTC.

Only a few counts were recorded for this clonotype. This chain joins TRBV7-2 and TRBJ2-5, with a tentative D call TRBD1 (5 bases). CDR3 size: 15 residues. V was trimmed by 2 bases and J by 2 bases, leaving 12 bases between them. Looked up from germline, CDR1 is SGHTA and CDR2 is FQGNSA. The CDR3 protein is CASSLPAGMQETQYF. The CDR3 DNA sequence: TGTGCCAGCAGCTTACCGGCAGGGATGCAAGAGACCCAGTACTTC.

This clonotype was detected many times. The chain links TRBV7-6 to TRBJ2-3; TRBD2 matches 13 bases. Germline trimming cut 5 bases from V and 1 base from J; bases unmatched to any gene: 9. The CDR3 covers 18 residues. Germline lookup yields CDR1 SGHVS and CDR2 FNYEAQ. CDR3: CASSTGTSGDRRTDTQYF. The CDR3 DNA reads TGTGCCAGCAGCACCGGGACTAGCGGGGACCGCCGCACAGATACGCAGTATTTT.

The chain uses TRBV20-1 and TRBJ1-5; 7 nucleotides match TRBD1. Per the germline V gene, CDR1 is DFQATT and CDR2 is SNEGSKA (reference sequence). Losses at the gene ends were 3 bases for V and 6 bases for J; bases not matched to a gene: 8. CDR3 size: 14 residues. As DNA, the CDR3 is TGCAGTGCTAGGATTGACAGGGCAGGTCAGCCCCAGCATTTT. As protein: CSARIDRAGQPQHF.

This chain joins TRBV7-8 and TRBJ1-4; TRBD1 aligns across 9 bases. There are 15 residues in the CDR3. The ends lost 1 base at V and 10 bases at J; junction bases unmatched: 7. The germline V gene encodes CDR1 SGHVS and CDR2 FQNEAQ. The DNA for the CDR3 is TGTGCCAGCAGCTTAGGCCGGGACAGGGACGTAAAACTGTTTTTT. Protein product: CASSLGRDRDVKLFF.